This TCR beta chain was recorded in a study of PD-L1 blockade in urothelial cancer. Whole-study context: Blood analyses occurred 3 weeks (second dose) and 6 weeks post treatment start. Study-wide points: Better progression-free and overall survival followed lower pretreatment blood clonality.

As to time point: pretreatment peripheral blood. A spike-in of synthetic TCR analog templates was added to each PCR. Profiled with immunoSEQ multiplex PCR; TCRdb holds only in-frame clones, not every one. The sample yields tens of thousands of clones, 90% seen once. This clone was seen a handful of times. Its antigen is not known. This CDR3 is built from 16 residues. From germline, CDR1 is SGHTA and CDR2 FQGNSA. Trimming shortened V by 0 bases and J by 2 bases, and 13 bases separated the two germline ends. This receptor was taken from a man between 60 and 70 years old with urothelial cancer. The rearrangement links TRBV7-2 to TRBJ1-1; D uncertain. The sample here was PBMCs, taken around atezolizumab (anti-PD-L1) treatment. CDR3 sequence: CASSLALQRVNTEAFF. CDR3 DNA: TGTGCCAGCAGCTTAGCATTACAGCGGGTTAACACTGAAGCTTTCTTT.